This TCR beta chain was obtained from a study of cytomegalovirus exposure and HLA in healthy donors. Study background: Genetic ancestry analysis placed over 65% of the roughly 400 donors that were genotyped in the Caucasian-associated cluster.

General study points: Fewer N-insertions (relative to the 666-donor mean) were reportedly seen in an Asian-associated ancestry cluster in a later analysis. A missense DCLRE1C variant was associated with V- and J-gene trimming of TCR beta chains in a later analysis, and an independent cohort replicated the association.

V lost 5 bases to trimming and J lost 2 bases; unmatched junction nucleotides: 8. From germline, CDR1 is SGHTA and CDR2 FQGNSA. This CDR3 has 15 amino acids. Primers: 60 Vbeta forward and 13 Jbeta reverse. Assay used: immunoSEQ multiplex PCR; TCRdb lists only in-frame clones, some missing. The sample gives roughly 160,000 clones, about four fifths of which show up once; approximately 0.98% is in the top ten. Note on this clone: The antigen remains undetermined.

The source of this sequence is a man between 25 and 39 years old in good health and CMV-seronegative. Specimen: PBMCs. The V gene is TRBV7-2, the J gene TRBJ1-1; 7 bases align to TRBD1. The CDR3 nucleotides read TGTGCCAGCAGCCCTCAGGGGGGCGGCAACACTGAAGCTTTCTTT. This translates into CASSPQGGGNTEAFF.